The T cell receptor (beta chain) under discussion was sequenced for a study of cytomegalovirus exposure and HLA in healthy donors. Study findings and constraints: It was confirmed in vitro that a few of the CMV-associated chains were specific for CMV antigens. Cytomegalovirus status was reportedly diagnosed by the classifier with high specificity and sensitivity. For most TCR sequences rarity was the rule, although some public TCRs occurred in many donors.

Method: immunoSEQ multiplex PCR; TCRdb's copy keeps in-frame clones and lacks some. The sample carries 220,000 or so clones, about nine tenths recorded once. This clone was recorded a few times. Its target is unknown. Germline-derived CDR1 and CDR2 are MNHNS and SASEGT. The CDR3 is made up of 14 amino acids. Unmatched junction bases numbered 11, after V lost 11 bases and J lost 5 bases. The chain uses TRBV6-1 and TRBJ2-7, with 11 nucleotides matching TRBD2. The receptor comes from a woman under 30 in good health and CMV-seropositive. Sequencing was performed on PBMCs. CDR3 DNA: TGTGCCGCAGACACACTAGCGGGAGTAGACGAGCAGTACTTC. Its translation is CAADTLAGVDEQYF.